This is a list of T cell receptor beta chains from one sample in a study of T-cell memory formation after mild COVID-19. TCRdb fed the 5' RACE reads into MiXCR, producing one record per CDR3 protein. In the table there are hundreds of thousands of distinct CDR3 sequences, approximately 18% of which are singletons. What was sequenced was PBMCs or a T cell subset sorted from them (not recorded which). The receptors shown here come from a man between 18 and 29 years old who had mild COVID-19 (a few samples of this study predate the infection). Cell type and time point are not known. The CDR3 runs from the conserved cysteine through the conserved F or W. The D gene is left open where the match is weak. Only part of the rows carry a size: once, few, many, or a class if the clone is expanded.

d_gene: NA
v_gene: TRBV7-2
abundance: few
j_gene: TRBJ1-1
CDR3aa: CASREGWSHTEAFF
CDR3nt: TGTGCCAGCAGGGAAGGATGGAGTCACACTGAAGCTTTCTTT

d_gene: TRBD1
v_gene: TRBV6-6
abundance: many
j_gene: TRBJ2-3
CDR3aa: CASSLGQGIRTDTQYF
CDR3nt: TGTGCCAGCAGCCTTGGACAGGGGATTCGCACAGATACGCAGTATTTT

d_gene: NA
v_gene: TRBV28
abundance: NA
j_gene: TRBJ1-1
CDR3aa: CASSPPILMTGRNTEAFF
CDR3nt: TGTGCCAGCAGTCCCCCAATACTTATGACAGGAAGGAACACTGAAGCTTTCTTT

d_gene: NA
v_gene: TRBV30
abundance: few
j_gene: TRBJ2-3
CDR3aa: CAWSTSTDTQYF
CDR3nt: TGTGCCTGGAGCACTTCCACAGATACGCAGTATTTT

d_gene: TRBD2
v_gene: TRBV7-2
abundance: NA
j_gene: TRBJ2-5
CDR3aa: CASSLGLAGGMETQYF
CDR3nt: TGTGCCAGCAGCTTGGGACTAGCGGGGGGCATGGAGACCCAGTACTTC

d_gene: TRBD1
v_gene: TRBV12-3/TRBV12-4
abundance: NA
j_gene: TRBJ2-7
CDR3aa: CASTTGNTDEQYF
CDR3nt: TGTGCCAGCACGACAGGGAATACGGACGAGCAGTACTTC

d_gene: TRBD2
v_gene: TRBV6-6
abundance: NA
j_gene: TRBJ2-5
CDR3aa: CASRGTSRVETQYF
CDR3nt: TGTGCCAGCAGGGGGACTAGCCGAGTTGAGACCCAGTACTTC

d_gene: NA
v_gene: TRBV5-1
abundance: few
j_gene: TRBJ2-3
CDR3aa: CASSLYGRVDTDTQYF
CDR3nt: TGCGCCAGCAGCTTGTACGGGAGAGTGGACACAGATACGCAGTATTTT

d_gene: TRBD1
v_gene: TRBV18
abundance: few
j_gene: TRBJ1-6
CDR3aa: CASSSGQGANSPLHF
CDR3nt: TGTGCCAGCTCATCGGGACAGGGGGCGAATTCACCCCTCCACTTT

d_gene: NA
v_gene: TRBV10-2
abundance: NA
j_gene: TRBJ1-4
CDR3aa: CASKGQSNEKLFF
CDR3nt: TGCGCCAGCAAGGGGCAGTCGAATGAAAAACTGTTTTTT

d_gene: TRBD1
v_gene: TRBV7-9
abundance: few
j_gene: TRBJ1-2
CDR3aa: CASSGDRGLGYTF
CDR3nt: TGTGCCAGCAGCGGCGACAGGGGGCTCGGCTACACCTTC

d_gene: TRBD1
v_gene: TRBV6-5
abundance: few
j_gene: TRBJ2-1
CDR3aa: CASSRGTGAGNEQFF
CDR3nt: TGTGCCAGCAGTCGCGGGACAGGGGCCGGGAATGAGCAGTTCTTC

d_gene: NA
v_gene: TRBV18
abundance: NA
j_gene: TRBJ2-1
CDR3aa: CASSRNRDRMEQFF
CDR3nt: TGTGCCAGCTCTCGCAACCGGGACCGCATGGAGCAGTTCTTC

d_gene: NA
v_gene: TRBV5-1
abundance: many
j_gene: TRBJ2-5
CDR3aa: CASSSNPGGETQYF
CDR3nt: TGCGCCAGCAGCTCTAACCCAGGAGGGGAGACCCAGTACTTC

d_gene: NA
v_gene: TRBV2
abundance: NA
j_gene: TRBJ2-5
CDR3aa: CASILDPSGTQYF
CDR3nt: TGTGCCAGCATTCTGGACCCCAGCGGGACCCAGTACTTC

d_gene: TRBD2
v_gene: TRBV7-2
abundance: NA
j_gene: TRBJ2-5
CDR3aa: CASSLGLAGLTLETQYF
CDR3nt: TGTGCCAGCAGCCTCGGACTAGCGGGGCTGACCTTGGAGACCCAGTACTTC

d_gene: NA
v_gene: TRBV12-3/TRBV12-4
abundance: NA
j_gene: TRBJ1-1
CDR3aa: CASSLAGVHTEAFF
CDR3nt: TGTGCCAGCAGTTTAGCGGGAGTCCACACTGAAGCTTTCTTT

d_gene: NA
v_gene: TRBV12-3/TRBV12-4
abundance: NA
j_gene: TRBJ1-2
CDR3aa: CASSLAGVADGYTF
CDR3nt: TGTGCCAGCAGTTTAGCAGGGGTAGCGGATGGCTACACCTTC

d_gene: TRBD1
v_gene: TRBV15
abundance: many
j_gene: TRBJ2-7
CDR3aa: CATSRVQGGGYEQYF
CDR3nt: TGTGCCACCAGCAGAGTACAGGGGGGCGGGTACGAGCAGTACTTC

d_gene: NA
v_gene: TRBV7-9
abundance: NA
j_gene: TRBJ2-7
CDR3aa: CASSSMGNRAYEQYF
CDR3nt: TGTGCCAGCAGCTCTATGGGGAACAGGGCCTACGAGCAGTACTTC

d_gene: TRBD1
v_gene: TRBV12-3/TRBV12-4
abundance: NA
j_gene: TRBJ2-1
CDR3aa: CASGTASYNEQFF
CDR3nt: TGTGCCAGCGGGACAGCCTCCTACAATGAGCAGTTCTTC

d_gene: NA
v_gene: TRBV4-2
abundance: NA
j_gene: TRBJ1-2
CDR3aa: CASFGSPNYGYTF
CDR3nt: TGTGCCAGCTTCGGGAGCCCTAACTATGGCTACACCTTC